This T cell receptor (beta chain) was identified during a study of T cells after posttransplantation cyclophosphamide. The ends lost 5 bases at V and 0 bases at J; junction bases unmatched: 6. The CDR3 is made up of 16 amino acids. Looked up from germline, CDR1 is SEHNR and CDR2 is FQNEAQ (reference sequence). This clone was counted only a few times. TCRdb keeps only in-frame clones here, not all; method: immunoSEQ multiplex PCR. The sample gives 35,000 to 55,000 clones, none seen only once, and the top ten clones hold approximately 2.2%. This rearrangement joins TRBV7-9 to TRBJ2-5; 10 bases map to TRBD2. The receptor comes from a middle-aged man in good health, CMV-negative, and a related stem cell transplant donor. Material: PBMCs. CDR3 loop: CASSPATSGYQETQYF. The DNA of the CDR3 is TGTGCCAGCAGCCCCGCGACTAGCGGGTACCAAGAGACCCAGTACTTC.